The 23 T cell receptor beta chains below come from one sample, sequenced in a study of blood T cell repertoires in COVID-19. The method was immunoSEQ multiplex PCR; TCRdb's version includes in-frame clones alone and lacks a portion of them. The data show roughly 260,000 clones, with roughly 86% seen just once and less than 3% held by the top ten. The sample taken for sequencing was peripheral blood. The receptors shown here come from a woman between 50 and 59 years old with acute or convalescent COVID-19.

This chain joins TRBV11-2 and TRBJ2-1, with TRBD1 as a possible D gene (6 bases). Trimming removed 5 bases from V and 7 bases from J, with 12 bases in between. This CDR3 spans 13 amino acids. CDR1 is SGHAT, CDR2 FQNNGV, per germline. The CDR3 reads CASSETGRNEQFF. The DNA for the CDR3 is TGTGCCAGCAGCGAGACAGGAAGGAATGAGCAGTTCTTC.

This clone appeared once. The rearrangement links TRBV10-3 to TRBJ2-1, with 9 nucleotides matching TRBD1. V was pared by 9 bases and J by 0 bases, with 6 bases of the junction left unmatched. The CDR3 contains 15 residues. The V gene's germline CDR1 is ENHRY and CDR2 SYGVKD. The chain's CDR3 is CAMGRQGGSYNEQFF. The CDR3 DNA reads as TGTGCCATGGGTCGACAGGGGGGCTCCTACAATGAGCAGTTCTTC.

The chain joins TRBV5-1 to TRBJ1-4; possible D gene TRBD1, 5 bases. The CDR3 spans 15 residues. Germline values: CDR1 SGHRS, CDR2 YFSETQ. V gave up 5 bases and J gave up 8 bases, with 19 bases separating them. CDR3 sequence (DNA): TGCGCCAGCAGAGTCGGCGGGGCGGTTGAGGAAAAACTGTTTTTT. Residues: CASRVGGAVEEKLFF.

This rearrangement joins TRBV7-2 to TRBJ2-7, with 11 bases fitting TRBD2. The CDR3 is 15 residues long. Trimming took 5 bases from V and 2 from J; bases not matched to a gene: 5. The germline CDR1 and CDR2 sequences are SGHTA and FQGNSA. CDR3 loop: CASSPTSGGTYEQYF. DNA for the CDR3: TGTGCCAGCAGCCCAACTAGCGGGGGAACCTACGAGCAGTACTTC.

J is TRBJ1-5 and V is TRBV19, with D perhaps TRBD1 (5 bases). Germline V gene lookup returns CDR1 LNHDA and CDR2 SQIVND (reference sequence). V was pared by 7 bases and J by 4 bases, with 14 bases between. This CDR3 has 14 amino acids. For the CDR3, the DNA is TGTGCCAGTACCAATACGGGGGGGAATCAGCCCCAGCATTTT. This translates into CASTNTGGNQPQHF.

The chain recombines TRBV28 with TRBJ2-3; 8 bases are a match to TRBD1. The trim removed 3 bases at V and 2 bases at J, leaving 13 bases unmatched. CDR1 and CDR2 from the germline V gene are MDHEN and SYDVKM. This CDR3 region has 18 residues. The CDR3 DNA sequence: TGTGCCAGCAGTTTCGTACAGGGGGTCAATTATTACACAGATACGCAGTATTTT. Translated, it gives CASSFVQGVNYYTDTQYF.

The chain is built from TRBV28 and TRBJ2-7; tentatively, D is TRBD1 (7 bases). V was shortened by 6 bases and J by 3 bases, with 21 bases between the two germline ends. The germline V gene encodes CDR1 MDHEN and CDR2 SYDVKM. This CDR3 is built from 16 residues. The CDR3 region is CASSPQGGAEYYEQYF. The CDR3 nucleotides are TGTGCCAGCAGCCCCCAGGGGGGCGCCGAATACTACGAGCAGTACTTC.

The V gene is TRBV7-3, the J gene TRBJ2-6; 7 nucleotides align to TRBD2. The junction had 10 bases not matched to a gene; V was cut back by 5 bases and J by 0 bases. This CDR3 is 18 amino acids long. Germline lookup yields CDR1 SGHTA and CDR2 FQGTGA. The CDR3 DNA reads TGTGCCAGCAGCCTGGGGGGGACTGCTAACTCTGGGGCCAACGTCCTGACTTTC. Residues: CASSLGGTANSGANVLTF. Full variable domain (remainder filled in from reference TRBV7-3 and TRBJ2-6): GAGVSQTPSNKVTEKGKYVELRCDPISGHTALYWYRQSLGQGPEFLIYFQGTGAADDSGLPNDRFFAVRPEGSVSTLKIQRTERGDSAVYLCASSLGGTANSGANVLTFGAGSRLTVL.

The rearrangement joins TRBV13 to TRBJ2-3; 7 bases agree with TRBD2. Germline-derived CDR1 and CDR2 are PRHDT and FYEKMQ (reference sequence). This CDR3 region has 17 residues. The junction had 12 bases not matched to a gene; V was cut back by 3 bases and J by 3 bases. The CDR3 is CASSLSTIGGSTDTQYF. For the CDR3, the DNA is TGTGCCAGCAGCTTGAGTACAATCGGCGGGAGTACAGATACGCAGTATTTT.

This clone has only one observation. The CDR3 region is CATRTSGTYEQYF. In DNA form, the CDR3 reads TGTGCCACCAGGACGTCCGGGACCTACGAGCAGTACTTC. The rearrangement joins TRBV27 to TRBJ2-7; perhaps TRBD2 as D (5 bases). The CDR3 loop spans 13 amino acids. The V end was cut by 10 bases, the J end by 2 bases, with 15 bases between. Germline V CDR1 and CDR2: MNHEY, SMNVEV (reference sequence).

J is TRBJ2-5 and V is TRBV11-3; 13 bases agree with TRBD2. V shed 4 bases, J shed 5 bases, and the junction held 7 bases outside the gene matches. Germline CDR1 SGHNT, CDR2 YENEEA. The CDR3 has 16 amino acids. CDR3 bases: TGTGCCAGCAGCTCTGGACTAGCGGGAGATGGTGAGACCCAGTACTTC. Its protein product is CASSSGLAGDGETQYF. Supplemented by reference TRBV11-3 and TRBJ2-5, the full variable domain reads EAGVVQSPRYKIIEKKQPVAFWCNPISGHNTLYWYLQNLGQGPELLIRYENEEAVDDSQLPKDRFSAERLKGVDSTLKIQPAELGDSAVYLCASSSGLAGDGETQYFGPGTRLLVL.

The J gene is TRBJ1-4, the V gene TRBV5-1; possible D gene TRBD1, 6 bases. Germline loops: CDR1 SGHRS, CDR2 YFSETQ. Trimming shortened V by 0 bases and J by 8 bases, and 14 bases separated the two germline ends. CDR3 length: 15 residues. In DNA form, the CDR3 reads TGCGCCAGCAGCTTGGGAGGGGGTCAAATAGAAAAACTGTTTTTT. It translates to CASSLGGGQIEKLFF.

This clone was detected once. This chain connects TRBV6-2 or TRBV6-3 to TRBJ1-5; 11 positions match TRBD1. The germline V gene has CDR1 MNHEY and CDR2 SVGEGT. V dropped 5 bases and J dropped 5; count of bases not matched to a gene: 5. This CDR3 is 15 amino acids long. The CDR3 region is CASSPWDRGDQPQHF. The CDR3 DNA follows: TGTGCCAGCAGTCCATGGGACAGGGGGGATCAGCCCCAGCATTTT.

This clone was found a few times. The V and J genes are TRBV6-2 or TRBV6-3 and TRBJ2-3; 8 positions agree with TRBD2. CDR3 length: 16 amino acids. V shed 4 bases and J 3 bases; nucleotides not matched to a gene: 9. The germline V gene has CDR1 MNHEY and CDR2 SVGEGT. The CDR3 region has the DNA TGTGCCAGCAGTTTTCGACGCGGGAGGCCTACAGATACGCAGTATTTT. Protein product: CASSFRRGRPTDTQYF.

This clone was seen a handful of times. Different DNA sequences within this sample yield the same CDR3. The rearrangement links TRBV5-1 to TRBJ1-2; the D gene is possibly TRBD1 (6 bases). V was shortened by 0 bases and J by 2 bases, with 8 bases between the two germline ends. CDR3 size: 14 residues. CDR1 SGHRS and CDR2 YFSETQ come from the germline V gene. CDR3 loop: CASSLGGQNYGYTF. The CDR3, as DNA: TGCGCCAGCAGCTTGGGGGGACAAAACTATGGCTACACCTTC.

The rearrangement uses TRBV6-5 and TRBJ2-7; weak D call: TRBD1 (6 bases). Germline CDR1 and CDR2: MNHEY and SVGAGI. V dropped 6 bases and J dropped 0 bases, with 12 bases sitting between them. There are 14 residues in the CDR3. The CDR3 sequence is CASRRTAPSYEQYF. The CDR3 DNA follows: TGTGCCAGCAGGAGGACAGCACCCTCCTACGAGCAGTACTTC.

This chain uses TRBV7-3 with TRBJ2-1; TRBD2 agrees at 14 bases. Per the germline V gene, CDR1 is SGHTA and CDR2 is FQGTGA. This CDR3 has 16 amino acids. V lost 5 bases to trimming and J lost 6 bases; unmatched junction nucleotides: 6. This CDR3 reads CASSPLGLAGGNEQFF. CDR3 bases: TGTGCCAGCAGCCCCCTAGGACTAGCGGGAGGCAATGAGCAGTTCTTC.

V is TRBV19 and J is TRBJ2-3; D may be TRBD2 (5 bases). CDR3 length equals 15 residues. Trimming removed 1 base from V and 2 bases from J, with 10 bases in between. Germline V lookup: CDR1 LNHDA, CDR2 SQIVND (reference sequence). The DNA for the CDR3 is TGTGCCAGTAGTATAGTGGGCGGGCTCACAGATACGCAGTATTTT. As protein: CASSIVGGLTDTQYF.

The chain joins TRBV5-1 to TRBJ2-7; 11 positions agree with TRBD1. The V gene end was trimmed by 5 bases and the J gene end by 0 bases; junction bases not matched to a gene: 4. The CDR3 runs 15 residues. Germline V gene data show CDR1 as SGHRS and CDR2 as YFSETQ. CDR3 bases: TGCGCCAGCAGACCAGGGACAGGGGGCTCCTACGAGCAGTACTTC. Translating gives CASRPGTGGSYEQYF.

V is TRBV7-2 and J is TRBJ2-5, with D perhaps matching TRBD2 (5 bases). V was pared by 4 bases and J by 5 bases, with 11 bases between. Looked up from germline, CDR1 is SGHTA and CDR2 is FQGNSA. The CDR3 runs 13 residues. The CDR3 sequence: CASSSPTGETQYF. In nucleotides, the CDR3 is TGTGCCAGCAGCTCCCCGACGGGGGAGACCCAGTACTTC. The complete variable domain, with remaining parts taken from reference TRBV7-2 and TRBJ2-5, reads GAGVSQSPSNKVTEKGKDVELRCDPISGHTALYWYRQSLGQGLEFLIYFQGNSAPDKSGLPSDRFSAERTGGSVSTLTIQRTQQEDSAVYLCASSSPTGETQYFGPGTRLLVL.

This clone was recorded once. The genes are TRBV5-1 and TRBJ2-7; the match to TRBD2 covers 7 bases. Germline V gene sequence: CDR1 SGHRS, CDR2 YFSETQ. With 0 bases clipped from V and 0 bases from J, the junction kept 3 bases outside the gene matches. This CDR3 contains 15 residues. The CDR3 here is CASSLVGGSSYEQYF. In DNA, the CDR3 is TGCGCCAGCAGCTTGGTTGGCGGGAGCTCCTACGAGCAGTACTTC.

The chain joins TRBV20-1 to TRBJ2-5; D is undetermined. The CDR3 contains 15 residues. Germline V lookup: CDR1 DFQATT, CDR2 SNEGSKA (reference sequence). Trimming took off 3 bases at V and 5 bases at J, with 19 bases between the two ends. The CDR3 sequence: CSASSSTQVKETQYF. The CDR3, as DNA: TGCAGTGCTAGTTCCTCCACTCAAGTTAAGGAGACCCAGTACTTC.

This chain connects TRBV9 to TRBJ2-7; 8 nucleotides line up with TRBD1. Trimming at V came to 0 bases and at J to 2 bases, leaving 4 bases not matched to a gene. Looked up from germline, CDR1 is SGDLS and CDR2 is YYNGEE. The CDR3 loop spans 15 amino acids. The CDR3 nucleotides read TGTGCCAGCAGCGTAGACCCACAGGGGGCCTACGAGCAGTACTTC. It is translated as CASSVDPQGAYEQYF.